This T cell receptor beta chain was sequenced for a study of T cells in Graves' hyperthyroidism and ophthalmopathy. Disease duration under 2 months; hyperthyroidism patients were aged 18 to 65. Diagnoses used clinical symptoms, serum thyroxine and TRAb, thyroid ultrasound and orbital computed tomography. This clonotype was observed at least ten times. Researchers amplified the TCR beta CDR3 regions from RNA transcripts. HTBI primers were employed in a first-round RT-PCR of the TCR CDR3. TCRdb redid the calling of the multiplex PCR reads with MiXCR, one entry per CDR3 protein. The table records about 360,000 distinct CDR3 sequences, approximately 13% of them present only once. The length of the CDR3 is 13 residues. Germline loops: CDR1 MDHEN, CDR2 SYDVKM. The V and J ends lost 7 bases and 1 base respectively, with 10 bases between them.

The origin of this receptor is a woman in her late teens or twenties with Graves' hyperthyroidism. Sequences were obtained from blood. The chain uses TRBV28 and TRBJ1-1, with D perhaps matching TRBD1 (5 bases). The CDR3 nucleotides are TGTGCCAGCAAAACGACAGCGAACACTGAAGCTTTCTTT. It is translated as CASKTTANTEAFF.